These T cell receptor beta chains were read from a single sample in a study of T-cell memory formation after mild COVID-19. TCRdb recomputed calls from the 5' RACE reads with MiXCR, one row per CDR3 protein. The table has roughly 320,000 distinct CDR3 sequences, 25% to 30% seen once. Source material: PBMCs or a T cell subset sorted from them (not recorded which). These receptors all come from an adult woman who had mild COVID-19 (a few samples of this study predate the infection). Cell type and time point are not known. Each CDR3 is given with its conserved first and last residue. Expanded clones get a size class; other rows say once, few or many, or leave the size out.

v_gene	abundance	j_gene	CDR3aa
TRBV6-6	few	TRBJ2-1	CASSYPDNNEQFF
TRBV24-1	few	TRBJ1-5	CATSAGDGQPQHF
TRBV3-1	few	TRBJ2-1	CASNRQGKGNEQFF
TRBV30	once	TRBJ2-2	CAWSIVQGVATGELFF
TRBV29-1	few	TRBJ2-1	CSVEDPGTSGSYYNEQFF
TRBV20-1	NA	TRBJ2-3	CSATRTAWADTQYF
TRBV6-2/TRBV6-3	few	TRBJ1-1	CASSYIVGTEAFF
TRBV29-1	NA	TRBJ2-7	CSVGGGLYEQYF
TRBV12-3/TRBV12-4	NA	TRBJ2-7	CASSLADSISYEQYF
TRBV5-1	few	TRBJ1-1	CASSGGDTEAFF
TRBV7-8	NA	TRBJ1-5	CASSMGQGENQPQHF
TRBV29-1	few	TRBJ2-5	CSVHRGQETQYF
TRBV12-3/TRBV12-4	few	TRBJ1-5	CASSLGGDSNQPQHF
TRBV4-1	NA	TRBJ2-2	CASSDPSLNTGELFF
TRBV30	NA	TRBJ1-1	CAWQRGRGASTEAFF
TRBV9	NA	TRBJ2-2	CASSARTGSTGELFF
TRBV20-1	few	TRBJ2-7	CSARNWDEQYF
TRBV24-1	NA	TRBJ2-7	CATSDPHQGGPYEQYF
TRBV12-3/TRBV12-4	NA	TRBJ2-1	CASSFVTTMSSYNEQFF
TRBV12-3/TRBV12-4	few	TRBJ2-5	CASSGSKSEASYQETQYF
TRBV5-1	many	TRBJ1-6	CASSLEDSMDSPLHF
TRBV4-1	NA	TRBJ2-7	CASSQAGAGGEQYF
TRBV12-3/TRBV12-4	NA	TRBJ1-1	CASSLRLGATEAFF
TRBV5-1	many	TRBJ2-1	CASSFFFSVDGTSLDEQFF
TRBV27	NA	TRBJ2-2	CASGLAGGPSTGELFF
TRBV5-1	many	TRBJ2-1	CASSLGTGRYNEQFF
TRBV12-3/TRBV12-4	few	TRBJ2-7	CASSLWGGLILPGSTNGVQYF
TRBV19	NA	TRBJ1-2	CASSNRDRVYYGYTF
TRBV10-3	NA	TRBJ2-5	CAIGDRSGASNGETQYF
TRBV4-1	NA	TRBJ1-1	CASSQQRGTEAFF
TRBV20-1	NA	TRBJ2-1	CSARVGGRRLWNEQFF
TRBV5-6	NA	TRBJ2-1	CASSLMPGGSYNEQFF
TRBV4-1	NA	TRBJ2-3	CASSQGEWGGTDTQYF
TRBV9	NA	TRBJ2-7	CASSVESGGYEQYF
TRBV5-1	few	TRBJ2-5	CASSNPGQGETQYF